This entry lists 23 T cell receptor beta chains sequenced from one sample in a study of T cells in Graves' hyperthyroidism and ophthalmopathy. Amplified TCR beta CDR3 regions derived from RNA transcripts. Carried out on the TCR CDR3, a first-round RT-PCR used the HTBI primer set. TCRdb re-derived calls from the multiplex PCR reads in MiXCR, one entry per CDR3 protein. The sample includes 370,000 or so distinct CDR3 sequences, about 25% of them seen just once. Sequenced: blood. These receptor sequences come from a man between 50 and 59 years old with Graves' hyperthyroidism.

There are a few counts of this clonotype. The chain couples TRBV30 to TRBJ2-1, with TRBD1 as a possible D gene (5 bases). Trimming removed 8 bases from V and 9 bases from J, with 20 bases in between. Germline V lookup: CDR1 GTSNPN, CDR2 SVGIG (reference sequence). The CDR3 sequence is 13 residues long. This CDR3 reads CAQDSYYRSEQFF. CDR3 sequence (DNA): TGTGCCCAAGACAGCTACTACCGTAGTGAGCAGTTCTTC.

This clonotype was seen at least ten times. This chain joins TRBV20-1 and TRBJ2-3, with 11 bases identical to TRBD2. The CDR3 spans 15 residues. CDR1 is DFQATT and CDR2 is SNEGSKA in the germline V gene (reference sequence). The J segment lost 4 bases and the V segment lost 6 bases, leaving 9 bases of the junction unmatched. CDR3 nucleotides: TGCAGTGCCAAAAAGCTAGCGGGAGGCCCAGATACGCAGTATTTT. This sequence encodes CSAKKLAGGPDTQYF.

The sample holds a few counts of this clonotype. In DNA form, the CDR3 reads TGTGCCAGCAGTGACCCAGGGGTAAGCGGCTACACCTTC. It specifies CASSDPGVSGYTF. V gene TRBV6-1 combines with J gene TRBJ1-2, with D perhaps TRBD1 (6 bases). This CDR3 is built from 13 residues. Looked up from germline, CDR1 is MNHNS and CDR2 is SASEGT. Between the trimmed V and J ends, which lost 3 bases and 8 bases, there was a span of 13 bases.

This clonotype was counted ten times or more. The chain recombines TRBV28 with TRBJ2-3; 9 bases line up with TRBD2. V shed 3 bases and J 5 bases; nucleotides not matched to a gene: 6. Germline loops: CDR1 MDHEN, CDR2 SYDVKM. The CDR3 extends over 15 amino acids. Here the CDR3 DNA reads TGTGCCAGCAGTTTTAGCGGGAGTCGGGTAGATACGCAGTATTTT. Translating it yields CASSFSGSRVDTQYF.

The gene calls are TRBV7-2 and TRBJ2-1; 11 bases align to TRBD1. Losses at the gene ends were 6 bases for V and 3 bases for J; bases not matched to a gene: 10. CDR3 length equals 17 residues. Germline-derived CDR1 and CDR2 are SGHTA and FQGNSA. The CDR3 region is CASRGQGGGTYYNEQFF. The CDR3 bases are TGTGCCAGCAGGGGACAGGGGGGCGGGACCTACTACAATGAGCAGTTCTTC.

In this sample, this clonotype turned up many times. V and J are TRBV3-1 and TRBJ2-1; 8 bases fit TRBD2. Germline-derived CDR1 and CDR2 are LGHDT and YNNKEL (reference sequence). V dropped 4 bases and J dropped 7; count of bases not matched to a gene: 9. CDR3 size: 15 residues. CDR3: CASSPQRETRNEQFF. Written as DNA, the CDR3 is TGTGCCAGCAGCCCACAGCGGGAGACGAGGAATGAGCAGTTCTTC.

J is TRBJ2-1 and V is TRBV24-1, with TRBD1 matching over 7 bases. V was pared by 1 base and J by 0 bases, with 2 bases of the junction left unmatched. Per germline, CDR1 KGHDR and CDR2 SFDVKD. The CDR3 consists of 16 residues. CDR3 residues: CATSDFGQDSYNEQFF. CDR3 nucleotides: TGTGCCACCAGTGATTTCGGACAGGACTCCTACAATGAGCAGTTCTTC.

This clonotype has ten or more counts. The V and J genes are TRBV6-2 or TRBV6-3 and TRBJ1-1, with 7 bases fitting TRBD1. The CDR3 is made up of 14 amino acids. Unmatched junction bases numbered 3, after V lost 5 bases and J lost 0 bases. Germline CDR1 and CDR2: MNHEY and SVGEGT. DNA for the CDR3: TGTGCCAGCAGTCGACAGGGATTGAACACTGAAGCTTTCTTT. Translation gives CASSRQGLNTEAFF.

The chain uses TRBV18 and TRBJ2-2; 9 bases are a match to TRBD2. Germline V gives CDR1 KGHSH, CDR2 LQKENI. With V trimmed by 1 base and J by 4 bases, 13 bases remained unmatched. CDR3 size: 19 residues. CDR3 sequence reads: CASSPRSSGGQAGTGELFF. The CDR3 nucleotides read TGTGCCAGCTCACCACGTTCCAGCGGGGGGCAGGCGGGCACCGGGGAGCTGTTTTTT. The entire variable domain, with the rest obtained from reference TRBV18 and TRBJ2-2, is as follows: NAGVMQNPRHLVRRRGQEARLRCSPMKGHSHVYWYRQLPEEGLKFMVYLQKENIIDESGMPKERFSAEFPKEGPSILRIQQVVRGDSAAYFCASSPRSSGGQAGTGELFFGEGSRLTVL.

This clonotype has only a few counts. This chain connects TRBV6-2 or TRBV6-3 to TRBJ2-1; possibly TRBD2 for D (6 bases). This CDR3 spans 15 amino acids. Germline V gene sequence: CDR1 MNHEY, CDR2 SVGEGT. Trimming removed 3 bases at V and 8 bases at J, with 17 bases between. CDR3 DNA: TGTGCCAGCAGTTATGGTGGGGACTCAGTCGATGAGCAGTTCTTC. Its translation is CASSYGGDSVDEQFF.

This sequence joins TRBV6-4 and TRBJ2-7, with 13 nucleotides matching TRBD2. Germline values: CDR1 MRHNA, CDR2 SNTAGT. V dropped 3 bases and J dropped 5; count of bases not matched to a gene: 16. The CDR3 runs 19 residues. CDR3 sequence (DNA): TGTGCCAGCAGTGAGGAGAGGGACAGGGGGACTAGCGGGATCCACGAGCAGTACTTC. It specifies CASSEERDRGTSGIHEQYF.

V usage is TRBV4-1 and J usage is TRBJ2-2, with D perhaps matching TRBD2 (6 bases). V was shortened by 3 bases and J by 0 bases, with 11 bases between the two germline ends. Germline values: CDR1 MGHRA, CDR2 YSYEKL. The CDR3 contains 16 residues. The DNA of the CDR3 is TGCGCCAGCAGCCATCCCTCGGGAGCGAACACCGGGGAGCTGTTTTTT. Protein sequence: CASSHPSGANTGELFF.

The chain joins TRBV27 to TRBJ2-1, with D perhaps matching TRBD2 (6 bases). Deletions cut 5 bases from V and 2 bases from J, with 13 bases between. The CDR3 totals 15 residues. Germline V lookup: CDR1 MNHEY, CDR2 SMNVEV (reference sequence). The CDR3 bases are TGTGCCAGCAGTCCCCCTGGCGGGGCCTACAATGAGCAGTTCTTC. It yields the protein CASSPPGGAYNEQFF.

The chain is built from TRBV9 and TRBJ1-3; D unresolved. Germline CDR1 is SGDLS and CDR2 is YYNGEE. V dropped 2 bases and J dropped 0 bases, with 12 bases sitting between them. The CDR3 totals 16 residues. The CDR3 region has the DNA TGTGCCAGCAGCGTCTCGGGTGGGGACTCTGGAAACACCATATATTTT. It is translated as CASSVSGGDSGNTIYF.

This clonotype was seen ten or more times. The V gene is TRBV27, the J gene TRBJ1-1, with D unclear. Trimming left V 0 bases short and J 4 bases short, with 12 bases between. This CDR3 spans 15 amino acids. The germline V gene encodes CDR1 MNHEY and CDR2 SMNVEV (reference sequence). The CDR3 reads CASSLSRRGSTEAFF. In DNA form, the CDR3 reads TGTGCCAGCAGTTTATCGAGGCGGGGTTCCACTGAAGCTTTCTTT.

This rearrangement joins TRBV27 to TRBJ2-7, with D tentatively TRBD2 (6 bases). V lost 3 bases and J 3 bases, leaving 15 bases between the germline ends. The germline V gene encodes CDR1 MNHEY and CDR2 SMNVEV (reference sequence). The length of the CDR3 is 15 residues. Written as DNA, the CDR3 is TGTGCCAGCAGTTTTAGGTCTAGCGAAATCTACGAGCAGTACTTC. Its protein product is CASSFRSSEIYEQYF.

The CDR3 region is CASSESIRVSNEKLFF. The CDR3 DNA reads as TGTGCCAGCAGTGAATCTATAAGGGTGTCTAATGAAAAACTGTTTTTT. V and J are TRBV25-1 and TRBJ1-4; D unclear. V lost 1 base and J 3 bases, leaving 12 bases between the germline ends. There are 16 residues in the CDR3. Germline V gene lookup returns CDR1 MGHDK and CDR2 SYGVNS.

This clonotype was picked up many times. V and J are TRBV5-1 and TRBJ1-2; 8 bases are shared with TRBD1. This CDR3 is built from 14 residues. CDR1 is SGHRS and CDR2 is YFSETQ in the germline V gene. After removal of 0 bases from V and 8 bases from J, the junction contained 6 bases not matched to a gene. CDR3 region: CASSLGTGNMGYTF. Written as DNA, the CDR3 is TGCGCCAGCAGCTTGGGGACAGGGAATATGGGCTACACCTTC.

Concerning this clonotype itself: One base away lies a much larger clone, so this may be a sequencing read error. The V call is TRBV5-1, the J call TRBJ2-7; TRBD1 is a possible D gene (6 bases). Germline-derived CDR1 and CDR2 are SGHRS and YFSETQ. The CDR3 is 14 amino acids. The CDR3 DNA reads as TGCGTCAGCAGCCTGAACAGGGAGACCTACGAGCAGTACTTC. It translates to CVSSLNRETYEQYF.

In its sample, this clonotype was seen a few times. The chain couples TRBV9 to TRBJ1-6; tentatively, D is TRBD1 (5 bases). V was pared by 2 bases and J by 7 bases, with 10 bases between. This CDR3 is built from 14 residues. CDR1 SGDLS and CDR2 YYNGEE come from the germline V gene. The CDR3 DNA reads as TGTGCCAGCAGCGTGAGGGGTGGAAATTCACCCCTCCACTTT. Residues: CASSVRGGNSPLHF.

The chain carries TRBV12-3 or TRBV12-4 and TRBJ1-4; D possibly corresponds to TRBD1 (6 bases). The CDR3 runs 15 residues. V was clipped by 7 bases and J by 8 bases, with 20 bases between them. CDR3 amino acids: CASTRREQQGEKLFF. The CDR3 nucleotides are TGTGCCAGCACACGGAGAGAACAGCAGGGGGAAAAACTGTTTTTT.

This clonotype was picked up many times. V is TRBV2 and J is TRBJ1-2; D gene uncertain. The CDR3 consists of 13 residues. Germline V gene data show CDR1 as SNHLY and CDR2 as FYNNEI. V was pared by 6 bases and J by 2 bases, with 10 bases between. The CDR3 nucleotides read TGTGCCAGCAGGCGGACTGAGAACTATGGCTACACCTTC. Encoded protein: CASRRTENYGYTF. The full variable domain, with the rest looked up from reference TRBV2 and TRBJ1-2, is EPEVTQTPSHQVTQMGQEVILRCVPISNHLYFYWYRQILGQKVEFLVSFYNNEISEKSEIFDDQFSVERPDGSNFTLKIRSTKLEDSAMYFCASRRTENYGYTFGSGTRLTVV.

The chain links TRBV28 to TRBJ2-3; TRBD2 matches 12 bases. Germline CDR1 and CDR2: MDHEN and SYDVKM. This CDR3 has 16 residues. Germline trimming cut 5 bases from V and 1 base from J; bases unmatched to any gene: 4. CDR3 nucleotide sequence: TGTGCCAGCAGTCCTAGCGGGGGGGCCGGCACAGATACGCAGTATTTT. This gives the protein CASSPSGGAGTDTQYF.